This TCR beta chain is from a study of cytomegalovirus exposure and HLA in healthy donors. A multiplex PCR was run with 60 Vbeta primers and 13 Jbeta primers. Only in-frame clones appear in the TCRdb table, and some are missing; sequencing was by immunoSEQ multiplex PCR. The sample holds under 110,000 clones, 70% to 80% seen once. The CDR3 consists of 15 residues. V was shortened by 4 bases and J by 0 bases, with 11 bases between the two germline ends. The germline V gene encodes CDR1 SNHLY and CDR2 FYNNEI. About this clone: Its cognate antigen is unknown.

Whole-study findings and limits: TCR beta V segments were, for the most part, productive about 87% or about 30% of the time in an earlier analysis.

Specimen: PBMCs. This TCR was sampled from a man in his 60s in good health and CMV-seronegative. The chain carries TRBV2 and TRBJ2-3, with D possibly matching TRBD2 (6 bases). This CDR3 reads CASSAGGASTDTQYF. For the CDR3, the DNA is TGTGCCAGCAGTGCCGGGGGTGCTAGCACAGATACGCAGTATTTT. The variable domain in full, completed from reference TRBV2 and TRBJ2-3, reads EPEVTQTPSHQVTQMGQEVILRCVPISNHLYFYWYRQILGQKVEFLVSFYNNEISEKSEIFDDQFSVERPDGSNFTLKIRSTKLEDSAMYFCASSAGGASTDTQYFGPGTRLTVL.